One and the same sample provided the 29 T cell receptor beta chains below, sequenced in a study of blood T cell repertoires in COVID-19. Sequenced by immunoSEQ multiplex PCR; TCRdb stores in-frame clones only, minus some. The sample lists a few hundred thousand clones, about 83% seen once, with about 1.7% in the top ten. The material sequenced was peripheral blood. The receptors come from a woman in her forties or fifties with acute or convalescent COVID-19.

The chain recombines TRBV5-1 with TRBJ2-1, with D possibly being TRBD2 (5 bases). This CDR3 is 12 amino acids long. Germline CDR1 SGHRS, CDR2 YFSETQ. The V gene lost 2 bases and the J gene lost 9 bases, with 9 bases spanning the gap. The CDR3 loop is CASSLLGSEQFF. The CDR3 DNA reads TGCGCCAGCAGCTTACTAGGCAGTGAGCAGTTCTTC.

This chain joins TRBV2 and TRBJ1-5; 8 nucleotides match TRBD1. The CDR3 has 13 residues. Per germline, CDR1 SNHLY and CDR2 FYNNEI. Trimming at V came to 7 bases and at J to 5 bases, leaving 4 bases not matched to a gene. The CDR3 spells CASTQDRDQPQHF. CDR3 sequence (DNA): TGTGCCAGCACTCAGGACAGGGATCAGCCCCAGCATTTT.

This clone came up a few times. This chain joins TRBV19 and TRBJ2-7, with 8 bases lining up with TRBD2. CDR1 LNHDA and CDR2 SQIVND come from the germline V gene (reference sequence). After removal of 6 bases from V and 4 bases from J, the junction contained 8 bases not matched to a gene. This CDR3 contains 14 residues. CDR3: CASSLKREWYEQYF. For the CDR3, the DNA is TGTGCCAGTAGCCTCAAGCGGGAGTGGTACGAGCAGTACTTC.

There are a few counts of this clone. The chain uses TRBV5-1 and TRBJ1-4, with 7 bases matching TRBD1. The junction had 7 bases not matched to a gene; V was cut back by 1 base and J by 7 bases. Germline V CDR1 and CDR2: SGHRS, YFSETQ. The CDR3 is 15 residues long. The CDR3 region has the DNA TGCGCCAGCAGCTTGTCCGGGACAGAAGGTGAAAAACTGTTTTTT. This gives the protein CASSLSGTEGEKLFF. The full variable domain, rest sourced from reference TRBV5-1 and TRBJ1-4, is KAGVTQTPRYLIKTRGQQVTLSCSPISGHRSVSWYQQTPGQGLQFLFEYFSETQRNKGNFPGRFSGRQFSNSRSEMNVSTLELGDSALYLCASSLSGTEGEKLFFGSGTQLSVL.

This clone was found a few times. This chain uses TRBV5-1 with TRBJ2-3, with TRBD2 matching 9 bases. The CDR3 is made up of 15 amino acids. Germline V gene data show CDR1 as SGHRS and CDR2 as YFSETQ. The junction had 5 bases not matched to a gene; V was cut back by 2 bases and J by 4 bases. In nucleotides, the CDR3 is TGCGCCAGCAGCTTCGGCTCTAGCGGGGCAGATACGCAGTATTTT. It codes for CASSFGSSGADTQYF.

The chain joins TRBV7-9 to TRBJ2-1, with 10 bases aligning to TRBD1. CDR1 and CDR2 from the germline V gene are SEHNR and FQNEAQ (reference sequence). V lost 3 bases, J lost 3 bases, and 5 bases stayed unmatched. The CDR3 is made up of 16 amino acids. CDR3 DNA sequence: TGTGCCAGCAGCTTTTCTGGACAGGGGGGCTACAATGAGCAGTTCTTC. Protein sequence: CASSFSGQGGYNEQFF.

The genes are TRBV7-2 and TRBJ1-4; a weak D match, TRBD1 (6 bases). With 5 bases removed from V and 8 bases from J, the gap between germline ends came to 12 bases. Germline V CDR1 and CDR2: SGHTA, FQGNSA. This CDR3 spans 13 amino acids. The CDR3 sequence is CASSAQGHEKLFF. The CDR3 nucleotides read TGTGCCAGCAGCGCACAGGGACACGAAAAACTGTTTTTT.

The V and J genes are TRBV5-1 and TRBJ2-3, with D tentatively TRBD1 (5 bases). V dropped 0 bases and J dropped 3 bases, with 11 bases sitting between them. The CDR3 totals 15 residues. Germline values: CDR1 SGHRS, CDR2 YFSETQ. The CDR3 region has the DNA TGCGCCAGCAGCTTGGACAGTGGGGCGACAGATACGCAGTATTTT. As protein: CASSLDSGATDTQYF.

The chain has TRBV19 and TRBJ2-1, with TRBD1 matching 7 bases. The junction had 10 bases not matched to a gene; V was cut back by 1 base and J by 7 bases. The CDR3 has 16 amino acids. Germline values: CDR1 LNHDA, CDR2 SQIVND (reference sequence). CDR3 sequence: CASSIAGRQGRNEQFF. CDR3 DNA: TGTGCCAGTAGTATAGCAGGGAGACAGGGCCGGAATGAGCAGTTCTTC. The entire variable domain, with the rest obtained from reference TRBV19 and TRBJ2-1, is as follows: DGGITQSPKYLFRKEGQNVTLSCEQNLNHDAMYWYRQDPGQGLRLIYYSQIVNDFQKGDIAEGYSVSREKKESFPLTVTSAQKNPTAFYLCASSIAGRQGRNEQFFGPGTRLTVL.

In this sample, this clone turned up a few times. The chain carries TRBV27 and TRBJ1-1; 7 bases map to TRBD1. Trimming took 3 bases from V and 5 from J; bases not matched to a gene: 9. The CDR3 loop spans 15 amino acids. The germline V gene encodes CDR1 MNHEY and CDR2 SMNVEV (reference sequence). The chain's CDR3 is CASSFTPTGSTEAFF. Here the CDR3 DNA reads TGTGCCAGCAGTTTTACCCCGACAGGGTCTACTGAAGCTTTCTTT.

CDR3 sequence: CASSGGLGYYEQYF. Here the CDR3 DNA reads TGTGCCAGCTCCGGGGGGCTGGGCTACTACGAGCAGTACTTC. The chain joins TRBV9 to TRBJ2-7; possibly TRBD2 for D (7 bases). Germline V CDR1 and CDR2: SGDLS, YYNGEE. The CDR3 consists of 14 residues. V gave up 7 bases and J gave up 3 bases, with 17 bases separating them.

The chain recombines TRBV7-3 with TRBJ2-1; TRBD1 agrees at 7 bases. The CDR3 loop spans 15 amino acids. Unmatched junction bases numbered 6, after V lost 3 bases and J lost 4 bases. The V gene's germline CDR1 is SGHTA and CDR2 FQGTGA. CDR3 residues: CASSLATGLYNEQFF. The CDR3 coding sequence is TGTGCCAGCAGCTTGGCGACAGGGTTGTACAATGAGCAGTTCTTC. Based on the CDR3 plus reference TRBV7-3 and TRBJ2-1, the full variable domain is GAGVSQTPSNKVTEKGKYVELRCDPISGHTALYWYRQSLGQGPEFLIYFQGTGAADDSGLPNDRFFAVRPEGSVSTLKIQRTERGDSAVYLCASSLATGLYNEQFFGPGTRLTVL.

The V call is TRBV6-6, the J call TRBJ2-1; 13 bases map to TRBD2. Germline assignment: CDR1 MNHNY and CDR2 SVGAGI (reference sequence). Trimming took 5 bases from V and 4 from J; bases not matched to a gene: 5. CDR3 length: 16 amino acids. The CDR3: CASSTGTSGVYNEQFF. CDR3 sequence (DNA): TGTGCCAGCAGTACGGGGACTAGCGGGGTATACAATGAGCAGTTCTTC.

The chain employs TRBV7-2 and TRBJ2-3; the match to TRBD1 covers 7 bases. V trimming: 5 bases; J trimming: 4 bases; junction bases outside the gene matches: 6. Germline CDR1 SGHTA, CDR2 FQGNSA. The CDR3 consists of 14 residues. The CDR3: CASSAYRGSDTQYF. For the CDR3, the DNA is TGTGCCAGCAGCGCCTACAGGGGATCAGATACGCAGTATTTT.

V usage is TRBV5-4 and J usage is TRBJ2-5; D not resolved. Germline loops: CDR1 SGHNT, CDR2 YYREEE (reference sequence). CDR3 size: 12 residues. V lost 4 bases and J lost 4, with 8 bases in between. The CDR3 sequence: CASSKPRETQYF. As DNA, the CDR3 is TGTGCCAGCAGCAAACCGAGAGAGACCCAGTACTTC. Combining the CDR3 with reference TRBV5-4 and TRBJ2-5 gives the whole variable domain ETGVTQSPTHLIKTRGQQVTLRCSSQSGHNTVSWYQQALGQGPQFIFQYYREEENGRGNFPPRFSGLQFPNYSSELNVNALELDDSALYLCASSKPRETQYFGPGTRLLVL.

The chain employs TRBV5-1 and TRBJ1-1, with 8 bases identical to TRBD1. Losses at the gene ends were 6 bases for V and 4 bases for J; bases not matched to a gene: 5. Germline lookup yields CDR1 SGHRS and CDR2 YFSETQ. The CDR3 loop spans 13 amino acids. CDR3 amino acids: CASTDTGGTEAFF. DNA of the CDR3: TGCGCCAGCACGGATACAGGGGGCACTGAAGCTTTCTTT.

This clone was counted a few times. The gene calls are TRBV29-1 and TRBJ1-2; D not certain. The V gene's germline CDR1 is SQVTM and CDR2 ANQGSEA. V was pared by 4 bases and J by 4 bases, with 7 bases between. This CDR3 is 11 amino acids long. This CDR3 reads CSVVVTYGYTF. CDR3 coding DNA: TGCAGCGTTGTAGTAACCTATGGCTACACCTTC.

This chain uses TRBV10-3 with TRBJ2-1, with D possibly TRBD2 on 6 matching bases. Per the germline V gene, CDR1 is ENHRY and CDR2 is SYGVKD. V was trimmed by 7 bases and J by 0 bases, leaving 13 bases between them. The CDR3 is 15 amino acids. CDR3 residues: CAITEAGSSYNEQFF. CDR3 DNA: TGTGCCATCACGGAAGCGGGTAGCTCCTACAATGAGCAGTTCTTC.

Comment on this clone: The same CDR3 can be traced to other DNA sequences in this sample. The chain has TRBV7-6 and TRBJ2-7; a possible D gene is TRBD1 (5 bases). Germline CDR1 reads SGHVS; CDR2 reads FNYEAQ. The germline V and J ends were trimmed by 2 bases and 0 bases, with 8 bases remaining between them. This CDR3 has 14 residues. In DNA, the CDR3 is TGTGCCAGCAGCTTAAGTCAGGGCTCCTACGAGCAGTACTTC. Translated: CASSLSQGSYEQYF.

This sequence joins TRBV3-1 (or the pseudogene TRBV3-2) and TRBJ2-3, with 8 bases matching TRBD2. Germline-derived CDR1 and CDR2 are LGHDT and YNNKEL (reference sequence). V lost 2 bases, J lost 1 base, and 5 bases stayed unmatched. This CDR3 contains 16 residues. The CDR3 here is CASSQYTGGGTDTQYF. CDR3 coding DNA: TGTGCCAGCAGCCAATACACGGGGGGGGGCACAGATACGCAGTATTTT.

The chain combines TRBV5-4 with TRBJ1-6; no definite D call. Trimming cost V 4 bases and J 7 bases, with 12 bases left between them. This CDR3 contains 14 residues. CDR1 is SGHNT and CDR2 is YYREEE in the germline V gene (reference sequence). The CDR3 nucleotides read TGTGCCAGCAGCGAACAGTATTCGAATTCACCCCTCCACTTT. Translated: CASSEQYSNSPLHF.

This chain joins TRBV7-8 and TRBJ2-1; 11 positions agree with TRBD2. Germline CDR1 is SGHVS and CDR2 is FQNEAQ. Losses at the gene ends were 2 bases for V and 9 bases for J; bases not matched to a gene: 3. The CDR3 totals 14 residues. The CDR3 here is CASSLLLAGVEQFF. CDR3 DNA sequence: TGTGCCAGCAGCTTATTACTAGCGGGAGTTGAGCAGTTCTTC. Full variable domain (missing parts from reference TRBV7-8 and TRBJ2-1): GAGVSQSPRYKVAKRGQDVALRCDPISGHVSLFWYQQALGQGPEFLTYFQNEAQLDKSGLPSDRFFAERPEGSVSTLKIQRTQQEDSAVYLCASSLLLAGVEQFFGPGTRLTVL.

The chain has TRBV27 and TRBJ2-7, with 7 bases aligning to TRBD1. This CDR3 is 16 amino acids long. Per germline, CDR1 MNHEY and CDR2 SMNVEV (reference sequence). V lost 3 bases and J lost 7; bases outside the gene matches: 15. CDR3 sequence (DNA): TGTGCCAGCAGTTTGATGGGAAAGACAGGGCCCCGGGAGCAGTACTTC. This sequence encodes CASSLMGKTGPREQYF.

The V gene is TRBV7-9, the J gene TRBJ2-1, with D maybe TRBD2 (6 bases). Germline V gene lookup returns CDR1 SEHNR and CDR2 FQNEAQ (reference sequence). This CDR3 has 12 amino acids. V was pared by 5 bases and J by 5 bases, with 7 bases between. The CDR3 loop reads CASSQRDNEQFF. The CDR3 region has the DNA TGTGCCAGCAGCCAGCGGGACAATGAGCAGTTCTTC.

To note about this clone: A clone one base away is much larger, so this may be a read error. This chain connects TRBV7-2 to TRBJ2-7, with 13 positions matching TRBD2. Germline V lookup: CDR1 SGHTA, CDR2 FQGNSA. This CDR3 contains 16 residues. The V segment lost 4 bases and the J segment 3 bases; nucleotides outside the gene matches: 6. CDR3 sequence reads: CASSSRTSGRIYEQYF. Written as DNA, the CDR3 is TGTGCCAGCAGCTCCCGGACTAGCGGGAGAATCTACGAGCAGTACTTC.

The chain employs TRBV11-1 and TRBJ2-3; D remains unclear. Germline values: CDR1 SGHAT, CDR2 FQDESV (reference sequence). V lost 4 bases and J lost 3, with 8 bases in between. The CDR3 sequence is 13 residues long. The CDR3 here is CASSSGGTDTQYF. CDR3 bases: TGTGCCAGCAGCTCGGGTGGGACAGATACGCAGTATTTT. Filled out from reference TRBV11-1 and TRBJ2-3, the complete variable domain reads EAEVAQSPRYKITEKSQAVAFWCDPISGHATLYWYRQILGQGPELLVQFQDESVVDDSQLPKDRFSAERLKGVDSTLKIQPAELGDSAMYLCASSSGGTDTQYFGPGTRLTVL.

The V call is TRBV9, the J call TRBJ1-1; 9 bases fit TRBD1. V lost 7 bases, J lost 3 bases, and 7 bases stayed unmatched. Germline V lookup: CDR1 SGDLS, CDR2 YYNGEE. The CDR3 extends over 14 amino acids. CDR3 in amino acids: CASDTGGEDTEAFF. In DNA form, the CDR3 reads TGTGCCAGCGACACAGGGGGCGAGGACACTGAAGCTTTCTTT.

This clone is a singleton in its sample. The chain couples TRBV24-1 to TRBJ1-2, with 9 bases aligning to TRBD1. The CDR3 covers 15 residues. Germline CDR1 reads KGHDR; CDR2 reads SFDVKD. After removal of 5 bases from V and 1 base from J, the junction contained 4 bases not matched to a gene. The DNA for the CDR3 is TGTGCCACCAGTGGAGACAGGGGGGATAACTATGGCTACACCTTC. Translated: CATSGDRGDNYGYTF.

The J gene is TRBJ2-3, the V gene TRBV10-3; 10 bases map to TRBD1. Per germline, CDR1 ENHRY and CDR2 SYGVKD. After removal of 4 bases from V and 4 bases from J, the junction contained 8 bases not matched to a gene. This CDR3 has 16 residues. In nucleotides, the CDR3 is TGTGCCATCAGTGTTGGTCCCGGACAGGGGGCAGATACGCAGTATTTT. Translation: CAISVGPGQGADTQYF.